This T cell receptor beta chain was sequenced during a study of blood T cell repertoires in COVID-19. Whole-study context: Both acute and convalescent COVID-19 samples were obtained from the United States, Italy and Spain. Sample material is recorded as cDNA or gDNA derived from T cells, B-cell-depleted T cells, or PBMCs.

The CDR3 loop spans 15 amino acids. The V and J ends lost 5 bases and 4 bases respectively, with 15 bases between them. Germline CDR1 and CDR2: SGHAT and FQNNGV. TCRdb's copy holds only in-frame clones and misses some; the assay was immunoSEQ multiplex PCR. The table has some 300,000 clones, about 90% seen once; the top ten hold roughly 2.3%. The sequence was obtained from a man younger than 35 with active or convalescent COVID-19. The sequencing sample was made of peripheral blood. This chain connects TRBV11-2 to TRBJ1-5; D is unclear. CDR3 in DNA: TGTGCCAGCAGCAACTTGAGATTTATAAATCAGCCCCAGCATTTT. Translated: CASSNLRFINQPQHF.